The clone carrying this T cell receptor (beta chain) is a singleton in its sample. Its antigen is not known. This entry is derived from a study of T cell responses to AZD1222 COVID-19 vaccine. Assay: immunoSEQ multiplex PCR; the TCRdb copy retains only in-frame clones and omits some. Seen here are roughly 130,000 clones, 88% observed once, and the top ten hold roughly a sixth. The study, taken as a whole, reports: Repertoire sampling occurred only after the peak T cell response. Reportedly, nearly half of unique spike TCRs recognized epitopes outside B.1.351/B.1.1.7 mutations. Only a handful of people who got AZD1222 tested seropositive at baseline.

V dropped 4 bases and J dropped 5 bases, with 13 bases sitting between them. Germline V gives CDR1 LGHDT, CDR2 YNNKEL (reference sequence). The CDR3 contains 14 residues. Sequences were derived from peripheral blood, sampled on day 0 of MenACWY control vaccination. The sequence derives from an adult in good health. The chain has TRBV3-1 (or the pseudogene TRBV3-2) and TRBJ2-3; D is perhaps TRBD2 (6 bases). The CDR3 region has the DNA TGTGCCAGCAGCCGGGACTGGGTCGTAGATACGCAGTATTTT. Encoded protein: CASSRDWVVDTQYF.